This T cell receptor (beta chain) was found in a study of OX40 agonist ivuxolimab in advanced cancers. At the level of the study: The treatment was a fully human IgG2 OX40 agonist, ivuxolimab. A diagnosis of hepatocellular carcinoma, melanoma, renal cell or head and neck cancer was present in dose-escalation patients.

Overall study findings and caveats: Normalized T-cell clonal expansion was also low in some nonresponders. Those patients achieving a partial response at 0.1-3.0 mg/kg showed among the lowest clonal expansion.

This CDR3 is 16 amino acids long. The J segment lost 7 bases and the V segment lost 0 bases, leaving 6 bases of the junction unmatched. On this clone: The antigen is not known.

Clones were sequenced by immunoSEQ multiplex PCR, and TCRdb holds only the in-frame ones, with some missing. The sample has under 85,000 clones; around 87% are singletons. The sequences come from CD4+ or CD8+ T cells sorted from blood, collected in a trial of the OX40 agonist ivuxolimab. This sequence was found in an adult with an advanced solid tumor such as melanoma, head and neck, liver or kidney cancer. The chain combines TRBV23-1 with TRBJ2-2, with 9 bases matching TRBD1. TRBV23-1 belongs to the ORF category, with a function that is uncertain. The CDR3 protein is CASSQSGDRAVGELFF. The CDR3 nucleotides read TGCGCCAGCAGTCAATCGGGGGACAGGGCGGTCGGGGAGCTGTTTTTT.